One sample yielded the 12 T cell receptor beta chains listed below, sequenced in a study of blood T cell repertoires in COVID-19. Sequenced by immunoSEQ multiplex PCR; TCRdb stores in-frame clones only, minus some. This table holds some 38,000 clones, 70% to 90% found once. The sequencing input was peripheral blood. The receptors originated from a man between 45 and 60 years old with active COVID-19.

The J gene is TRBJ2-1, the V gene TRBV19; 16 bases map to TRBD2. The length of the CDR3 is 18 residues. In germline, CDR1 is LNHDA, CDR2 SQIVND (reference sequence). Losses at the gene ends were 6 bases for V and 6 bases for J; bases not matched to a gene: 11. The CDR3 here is CASRPGLAGGLRSNEQFF. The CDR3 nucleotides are TGTGCCAGTAGACCGGGACTAGCGGGGGGGCTGAGAAGCAATGAGCAGTTCTTC.

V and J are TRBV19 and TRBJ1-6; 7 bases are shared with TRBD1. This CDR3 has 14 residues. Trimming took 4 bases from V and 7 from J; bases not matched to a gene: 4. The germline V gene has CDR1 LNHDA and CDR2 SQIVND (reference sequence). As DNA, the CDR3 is TGTGCCAGTAGTACTGACAGGGACAATTCACCCCTCCACTTT. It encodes CASSTDRDNSPLHF. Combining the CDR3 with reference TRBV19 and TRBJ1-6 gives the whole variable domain DGGITQSPKYLFRKEGQNVTLSCEQNLNHDAMYWYRQDPGQGLRLIYYSQIVNDFQKGDIAEGYSVSREKKESFPLTVTSAQKNPTAFYLCASSTDRDNSPLHFGNGTRLTVT.

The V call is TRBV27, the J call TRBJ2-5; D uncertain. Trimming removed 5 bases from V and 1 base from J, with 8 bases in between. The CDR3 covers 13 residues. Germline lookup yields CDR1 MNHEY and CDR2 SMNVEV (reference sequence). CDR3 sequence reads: CASSLASQETQYF. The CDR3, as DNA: TGTGCCAGCAGTCTGGCATCCCAAGAGACCCAGTACTTC.

The CDR3 loop reads CASSIFGGGAADTQYF. In DNA, the CDR3 is TGTGCCAGTAGTATTTTCGGCGGGGGGGCCGCAGATACGCAGTATTTT. The chain combines TRBV19 with TRBJ2-3; 9 bases are a match to TRBD2. Germline V CDR1 and CDR2: LNHDA, SQIVND (reference sequence). The length of the CDR3 is 16 residues. With V trimmed by 3 bases and J by 4 bases, 8 bases remained unmatched.

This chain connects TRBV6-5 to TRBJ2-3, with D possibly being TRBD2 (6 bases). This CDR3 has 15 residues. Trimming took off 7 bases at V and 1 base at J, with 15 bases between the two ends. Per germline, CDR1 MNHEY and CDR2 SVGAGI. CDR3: CASTLRWGGTDTQYF. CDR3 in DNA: TGTGCCAGCACCCTAAGGTGGGGGGGCACAGATACGCAGTATTTT.

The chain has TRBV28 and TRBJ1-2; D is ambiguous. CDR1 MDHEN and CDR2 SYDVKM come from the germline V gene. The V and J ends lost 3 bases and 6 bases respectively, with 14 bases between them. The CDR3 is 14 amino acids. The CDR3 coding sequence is TGTGCCAGCAGTTTGGCTACAGTCTCACATGGCTACACCTTC. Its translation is CASSLATVSHGYTF.

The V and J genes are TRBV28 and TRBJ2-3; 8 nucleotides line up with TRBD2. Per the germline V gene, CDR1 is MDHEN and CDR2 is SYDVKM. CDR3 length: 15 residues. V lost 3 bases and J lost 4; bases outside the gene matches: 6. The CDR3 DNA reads TGTGCCAGCAGTTTCCAAAGCGGGGGCCCAGATACGCAGTATTTT. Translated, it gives CASSFQSGGPDTQYF.

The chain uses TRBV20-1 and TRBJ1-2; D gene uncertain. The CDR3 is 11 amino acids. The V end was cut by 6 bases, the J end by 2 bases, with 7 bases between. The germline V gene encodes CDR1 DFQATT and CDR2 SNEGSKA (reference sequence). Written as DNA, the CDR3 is TGCAGTGCCAGGTTCAACTATGGCTACACCTTC. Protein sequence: CSARFNYGYTF.

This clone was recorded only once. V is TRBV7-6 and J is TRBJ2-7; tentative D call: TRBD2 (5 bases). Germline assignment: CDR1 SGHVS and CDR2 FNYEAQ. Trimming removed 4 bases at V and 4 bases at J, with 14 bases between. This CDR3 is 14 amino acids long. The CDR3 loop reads CASSSGVESYEQYF. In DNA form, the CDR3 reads TGTGCCAGCAGCTCCGGGGTGGAGTCTTACGAGCAGTACTTC.

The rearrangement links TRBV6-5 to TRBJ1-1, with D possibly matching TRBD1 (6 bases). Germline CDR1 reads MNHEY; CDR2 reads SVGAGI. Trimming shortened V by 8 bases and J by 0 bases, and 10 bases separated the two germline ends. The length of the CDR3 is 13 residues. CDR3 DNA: TGTGCCAGCGGGACACATCTGAACACTGAAGCTTTCTTT. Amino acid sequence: CASGTHLNTEAFF.

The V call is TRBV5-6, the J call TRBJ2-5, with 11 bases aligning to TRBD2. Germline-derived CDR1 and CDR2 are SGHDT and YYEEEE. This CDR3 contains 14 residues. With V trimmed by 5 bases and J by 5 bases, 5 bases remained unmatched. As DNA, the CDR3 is TGTGCCAGCAGTTTTAGCGGGGGGGGTGAGACCCAGTACTTC. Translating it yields CASSFSGGGETQYF.

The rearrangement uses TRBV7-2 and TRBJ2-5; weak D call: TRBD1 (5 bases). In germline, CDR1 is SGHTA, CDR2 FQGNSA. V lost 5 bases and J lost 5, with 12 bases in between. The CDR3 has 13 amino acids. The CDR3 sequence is CASSPRVSETQYF. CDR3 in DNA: TGTGCCAGCAGCCCCAGGGTTTCCGAGACCCAGTACTTC. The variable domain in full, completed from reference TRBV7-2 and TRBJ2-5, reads GAGVSQSPSNKVTEKGKDVELRCDPISGHTALYWYRQSLGQGLEFLIYFQGNSAPDKSGLPSDRFSAERTGGSVSTLTIQRTQQEDSAVYLCASSPRVSETQYFGPGTRLLVL.